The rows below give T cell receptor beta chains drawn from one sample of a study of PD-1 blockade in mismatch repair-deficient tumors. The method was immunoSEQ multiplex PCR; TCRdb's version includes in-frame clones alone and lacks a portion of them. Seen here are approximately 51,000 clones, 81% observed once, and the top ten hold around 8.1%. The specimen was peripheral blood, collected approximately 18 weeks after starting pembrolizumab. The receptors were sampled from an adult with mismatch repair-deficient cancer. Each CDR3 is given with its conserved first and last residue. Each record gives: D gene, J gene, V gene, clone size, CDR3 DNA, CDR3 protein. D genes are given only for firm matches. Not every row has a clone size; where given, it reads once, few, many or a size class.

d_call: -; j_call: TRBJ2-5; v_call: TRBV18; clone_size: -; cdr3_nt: TGTGCCAGCGCGGACCAAGAGACCCAGTACTTC; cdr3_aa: CASADQETQYF
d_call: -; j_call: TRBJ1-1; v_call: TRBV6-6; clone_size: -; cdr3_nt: TGTGCCAGCAGTTACACCGGGGGGAACACTGAAGCTTTCTTT; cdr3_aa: CASSYTGGNTEAFF
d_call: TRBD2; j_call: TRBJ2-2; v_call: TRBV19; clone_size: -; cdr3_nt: TGTGCCAGTAGTATGCGGCGGGAGTATCCCGGGGAGCTGTTTTTT; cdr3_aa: CASSMRREYPGELFF
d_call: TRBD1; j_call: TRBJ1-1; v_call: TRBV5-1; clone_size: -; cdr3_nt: TGCGCCAGCAGCTTGGCCCGGACAGGGAGGCGGGTAGTGAACACTGAAGCTTTCTTT; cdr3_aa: CASSLARTGRRVVNTEAFF
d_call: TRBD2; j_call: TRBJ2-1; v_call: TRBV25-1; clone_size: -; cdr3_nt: TGTGCCAGCAGTGACCCTAGCGGGAGGGCCGCTGGTAATGAGCAGTTCTTC; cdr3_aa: CASSDPSGRAAGNEQFF
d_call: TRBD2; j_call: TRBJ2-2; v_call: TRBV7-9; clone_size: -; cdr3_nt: TGTGCCAGCAGTTTGACTAGCGGGAGGCTTGTCGGGGAGCTGTTTTTT; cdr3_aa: CASSLTSGRLVGELFF
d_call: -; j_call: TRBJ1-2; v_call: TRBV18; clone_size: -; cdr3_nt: TGTGCCAGCTCACCCGACAGGTCCTATGGCTACACCTTC; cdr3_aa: CASSPDRSYGYTF
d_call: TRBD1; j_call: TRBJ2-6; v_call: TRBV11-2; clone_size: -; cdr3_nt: TGTGCCAGCAGCTCAATCGACAGGGGGCCCCCTGGGGCCAACGTCCTGACTTTC; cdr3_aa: CASSSIDRGPPGANVLTF
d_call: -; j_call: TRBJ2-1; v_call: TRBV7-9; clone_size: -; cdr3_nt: TGTGCCAGCAGCTATTCATTTAGCAGAAGCTCCTACAATGAGCAGTTCTTC; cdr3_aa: CASSYSFSRSSYNEQFF
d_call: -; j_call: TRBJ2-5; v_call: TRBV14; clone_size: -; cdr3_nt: TGTGCCAGCAGCCAAGATGGTGTCCGGGGGTACTTC; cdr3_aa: CASSQDGVRGYF
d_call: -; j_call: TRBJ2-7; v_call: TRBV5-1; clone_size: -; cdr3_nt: TGCGCCAGCAGCCCGGGTTACGAGCAGTACTTC; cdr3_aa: CASSPGYEQYF
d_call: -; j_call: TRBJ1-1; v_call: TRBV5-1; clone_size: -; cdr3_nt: TGCGCCAGCAGCCCTAAACAGGGTTCCACTGAAGCTTTCTTT; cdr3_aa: CASSPKQGSTEAFF
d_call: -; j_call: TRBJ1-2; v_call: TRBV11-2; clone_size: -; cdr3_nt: TGTGCCAGCAGCTTAAGCCCCTATAACTATGGCTACACCTTC; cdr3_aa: CASSLSPYNYGYTF
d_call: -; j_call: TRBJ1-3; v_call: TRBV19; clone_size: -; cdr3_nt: TGTGCCAGTAAACTTCCGACTGCTGGAAACACCATATATTTT; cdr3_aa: CASKLPTAGNTIYF
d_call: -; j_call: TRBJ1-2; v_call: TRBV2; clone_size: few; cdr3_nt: TGTGCCAGCAGTGAGGTCCCAGGAGGCTACACCTTC; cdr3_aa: CASSEVPGGYTF
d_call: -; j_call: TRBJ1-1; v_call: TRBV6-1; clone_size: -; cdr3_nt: TGTGCCAGCAGGGCCGGGGGTTACGGGGAAGCTTTCTTT; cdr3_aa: CASRAGGYGEAFF
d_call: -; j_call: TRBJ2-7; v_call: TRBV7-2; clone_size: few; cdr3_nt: TGTGCCAGCAGCCCAGCCGCCTCGTACGAGCAGTACTTC; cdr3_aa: CASSPAASYEQYF
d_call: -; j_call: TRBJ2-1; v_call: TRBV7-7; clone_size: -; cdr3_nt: TGTGCTAGCAGCCCGGACCCGGCAGGGAATGAGCAGTTCTTC; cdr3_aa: CASSPDPAGNEQFF
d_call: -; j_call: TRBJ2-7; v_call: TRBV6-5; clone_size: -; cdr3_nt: TGTGCCAGCAGTTACACCAAGGGGGGAATCTCCTACGAGCAGTACTTC; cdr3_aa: CASSYTKGGISYEQYF
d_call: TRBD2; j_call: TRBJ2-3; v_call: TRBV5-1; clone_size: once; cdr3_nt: TGCGCCAGCAGCCCCGGGACTAGCGGGAGGCCCCTTCAGGCAGATACGCAGTATTTT; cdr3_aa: CASSPGTSGRPLQADTQYF
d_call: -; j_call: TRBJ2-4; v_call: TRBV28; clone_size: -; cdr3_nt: TGTGCCAGCAGGATGGGTGGGGACCTTTTAGCCAAAAACATTCAGTACTTC; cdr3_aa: CASRMGGDLLAKNIQYF
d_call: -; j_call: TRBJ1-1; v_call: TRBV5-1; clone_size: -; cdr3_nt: TGCGCCAGCAGCTTGAAGGGTGACACCGCCGGGTTGAACACTGAAGCTTTCTTT; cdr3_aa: CASSLKGDTAGLNTEAFF
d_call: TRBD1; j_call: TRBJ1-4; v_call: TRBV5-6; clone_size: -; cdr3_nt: TGTGCCAGCAGCCAAGCAGGGGGCTGGTGGGCAACTAATGAAAAACTGTTTTTT; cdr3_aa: CASSQAGGWWATNEKLFF
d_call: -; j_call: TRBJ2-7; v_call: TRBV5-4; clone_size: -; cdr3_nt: TGTGCCAGCAGCGGAGGTGGAGGTGGGGGTAAGAGGTACGAGCAGTACTTC; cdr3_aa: CASSGGGGGGKRYEQYF
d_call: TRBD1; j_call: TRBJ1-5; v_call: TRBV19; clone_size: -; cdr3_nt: TGTGCCAGTAGTGAGAGGGACAGGAGCAATCAGCCCCAGCATTTT; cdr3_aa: CASSERDRSNQPQHF
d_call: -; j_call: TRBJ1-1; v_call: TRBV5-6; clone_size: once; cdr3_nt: TGTGCCAGCAGCTGGGAACGGAAGATGAACACTGAAGCTTTCTTT; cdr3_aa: CASSWERKMNTEAFF
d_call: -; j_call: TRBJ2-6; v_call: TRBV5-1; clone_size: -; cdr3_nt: TGCGCCAGCAGCTTGGTTCCCGCGAGCTCTGGGGCCAACGTCCTGACTTTC; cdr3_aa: CASSLVPASSGANVLTF
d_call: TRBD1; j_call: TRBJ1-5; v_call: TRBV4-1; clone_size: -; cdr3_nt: TGCGCCAGCAGTGGGGGACAGTCTAATCAGCCCCAGCATTTT; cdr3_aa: CASSGGQSNQPQHF
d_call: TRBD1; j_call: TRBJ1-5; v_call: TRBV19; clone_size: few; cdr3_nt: TGTGCCAGTAGTATAAGGGACAGATCTAATCAGCCCCAGCATTTT; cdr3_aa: CASSIRDRSNQPQHF
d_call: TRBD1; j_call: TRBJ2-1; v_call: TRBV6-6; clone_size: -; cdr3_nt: TGTGCCAGCAGTCAGGGACAGGGAGTCCCCAATGAGCAGTTCTTC; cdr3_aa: CASSQGQGVPNEQFF
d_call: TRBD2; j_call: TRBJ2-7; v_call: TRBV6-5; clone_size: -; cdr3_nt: TGTGCCAGCAGTTACCGGACTAGCGGTAACTCCTACGAGCAGTACTTC; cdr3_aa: CASSYRTSGNSYEQYF